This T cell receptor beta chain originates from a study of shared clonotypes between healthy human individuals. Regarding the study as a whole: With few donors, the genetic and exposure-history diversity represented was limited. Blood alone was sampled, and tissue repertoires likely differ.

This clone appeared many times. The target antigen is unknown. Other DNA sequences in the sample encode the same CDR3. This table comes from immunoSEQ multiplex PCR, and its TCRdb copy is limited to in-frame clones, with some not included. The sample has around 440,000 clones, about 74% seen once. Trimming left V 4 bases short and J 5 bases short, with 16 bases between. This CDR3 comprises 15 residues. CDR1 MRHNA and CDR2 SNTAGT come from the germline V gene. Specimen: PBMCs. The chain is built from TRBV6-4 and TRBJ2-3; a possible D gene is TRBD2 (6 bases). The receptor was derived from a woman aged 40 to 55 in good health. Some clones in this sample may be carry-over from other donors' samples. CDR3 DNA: TGTGCCAGCAGTGTACGGGCGGGAACGGGAGATACGCAGTATTTT. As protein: CASSVRAGTGDTQYF.